The 5 T cell receptor beta chains listed next were all sequenced from one sample in a study of CD8 T cells in Susac syndrome. Reverse transcription used about 0.5 to 1 ug RNA and random hexamers. A single record per CDR3 protein comes from TCRdb applying MiXCR to the immunoSEQ multiplex PCR reads. Here the sample spans roughly 190,000 distinct CDR3 sequences, about 95% being singletons. The material sequenced was CD8+ T cells from PBMCs. These receptor sequences come from a human donor with Susac syndrome.

The chain couples TRBV5-1 to TRBJ2-7; no reliable D call. Trimming pared 4 bases from V and 5 bases from J, leaving 19 bases between. Per germline, CDR1 SGHRS and CDR2 YFSETQ. The CDR3 sequence is 15 residues long. The CDR3: CASSRLPGEVHEQYF. The CDR3 nucleotides are TGCGCCAGCAGCCGACTGCCGGGTGAGGTCCACGAGCAGTACTTC.

The V call is TRBV19, the J call TRBJ2-7, with 13 nucleotides matching TRBD2. The ends lost 7 bases at V and 4 bases at J; junction bases unmatched: 4. The CDR3 covers 14 residues. Germline V CDR1 and CDR2: LNHDA, SQIVND (reference sequence). The CDR3 DNA is TGTGCCAGTATGCGGACTAGCGGGAGTTACGAGCAGTACTTC. This gives the protein CASMRTSGSYEQYF. The full variable domain, its missing parts supplied by reference TRBV19 and TRBJ2-7, is DGGITQSPKYLFRKEGQNVTLSCEQNLNHDAMYWYRQDPGQGLRLIYYSQIVNDFQKGDIAEGYSVSREKKESFPLTVTSAQKNPTAFYLCASMRTSGSYEQYFGPGTRLTVT.

The V gene is TRBV6-5, the J gene TRBJ1-1; D unresolved. V was pared by 6 bases and J by 3 bases, with 14 bases between. Germline values: CDR1 MNHEY, CDR2 SVGAGI. This CDR3 contains 14 residues. For the CDR3, the DNA is TGTGCCAGCAGACAAAGAGGACGCCACACTGAAGCTTTCTTT. Residues: CASRQRGRHTEAFF.

The chain's CDR3 is CASSYSTFWDEQYF. CDR3 coding DNA: TGTGCCAGCAGTTACTCGACGTTCTGGGACGAGCAGTACTTC. The chain joins TRBV6-5 to TRBJ2-7; unclear D gene. Germline V gene lookup returns CDR1 MNHEY and CDR2 SVGAGI. This CDR3 spans 14 amino acids. V was cut by 0 bases and J by 5 bases, with 11 bases left in between.

The J gene is TRBJ2-1, the V gene TRBV12-3 or TRBV12-4; a weak D match, TRBD1 (6 bases). The V end lost 5 bases, the J end lost 0 bases, and 11 bases lay between the germline ends. The CDR3 consists of 15 residues. The CDR3 DNA sequence: TGTGCCAGCAGTGAACACAGGGTCTCCTACAATGAGCAGTTCTTC. Translating gives CASSEHRVSYNEQFF.